This TCR beta chain was recovered during a study of blood T cell repertoires in COVID-19. Study at large: T cells, B-cell-depleted T cells, or PBMCs provided the cDNA or gDNA that served as material.

This CDR3 is built from 14 residues. From germline, CDR1 is MNHEY and CDR2 SVGAGI. Trimming stripped 6 bases from V and 4 bases from J, with 10 bases between. Study processing details: Nucleated cell number was recorded as an estimate derived from reference gene primer amplification. Produced via immunoSEQ multiplex PCR; TCRdb's table is partial and in-frame only. Clone size and the V and J calls come from that table; the DNA yielded D and trimming. The sample has some 21,000 clones, roughly 80% seen once. This clone has only a few counts. The sequence derives from a man in his sixties with active COVID-19. This sequence joins TRBV6-5 and TRBJ1-6, with a tentative D call TRBD1 (5 bases). The sequenced material came from peripheral blood. The CDR3 reads CASSNQGYNSPLHF. CDR3 nucleotide sequence: TGTGCCAGCAGCAACCAGGGTTATAATTCACCCCTCCACTTT.